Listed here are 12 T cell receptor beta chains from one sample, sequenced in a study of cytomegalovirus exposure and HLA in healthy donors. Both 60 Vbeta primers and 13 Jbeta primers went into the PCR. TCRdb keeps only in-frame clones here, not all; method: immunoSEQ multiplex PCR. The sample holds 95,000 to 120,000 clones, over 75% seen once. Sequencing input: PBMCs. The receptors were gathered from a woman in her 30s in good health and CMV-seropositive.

CDR3 bases: TGTGCCATCAGCGACAGCGAGCCAGGCTACGAGCAGTACTTC. Protein: CAISDSEPGYEQYF. J is TRBJ2-7 and V is TRBV10-3; perhaps TRBD1 as D (5 bases). CDR3 length: 14 residues. CDR1 and CDR2 from the germline V gene are ENHRY and SYGVKD. Trimming stripped 6 bases from V and 3 bases from J, with 15 bases between.

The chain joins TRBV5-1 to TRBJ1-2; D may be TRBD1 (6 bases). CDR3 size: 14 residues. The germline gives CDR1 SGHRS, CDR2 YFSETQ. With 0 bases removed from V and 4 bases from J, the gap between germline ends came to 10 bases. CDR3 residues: CASSLVDSSYGYTF. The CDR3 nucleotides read TGCGCCAGCAGCTTGGTGGACAGTAGCTATGGCTACACCTTC.

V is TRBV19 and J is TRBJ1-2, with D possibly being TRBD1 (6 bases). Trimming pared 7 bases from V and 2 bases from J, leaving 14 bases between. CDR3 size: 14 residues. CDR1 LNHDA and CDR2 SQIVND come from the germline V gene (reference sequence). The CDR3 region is CASTATGPNYGYTF. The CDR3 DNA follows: TGTGCCAGTACCGCAACAGGGCCGAACTATGGCTACACCTTC.

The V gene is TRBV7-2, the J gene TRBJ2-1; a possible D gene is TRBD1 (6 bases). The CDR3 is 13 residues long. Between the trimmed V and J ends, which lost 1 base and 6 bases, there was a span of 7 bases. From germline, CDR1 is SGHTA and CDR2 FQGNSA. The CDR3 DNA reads TGTGCCAGCAGCTTAGGGGGGCCCAATGAGCAGTTCTTC. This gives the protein CASSLGGPNEQFF.

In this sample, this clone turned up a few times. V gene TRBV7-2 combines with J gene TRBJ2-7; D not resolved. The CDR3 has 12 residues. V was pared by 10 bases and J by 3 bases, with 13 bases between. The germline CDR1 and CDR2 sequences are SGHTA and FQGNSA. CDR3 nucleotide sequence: TGTGCCACTAAATTGACAAACTACGAGCAGTACTTC. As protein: CATKLTNYEQYF.

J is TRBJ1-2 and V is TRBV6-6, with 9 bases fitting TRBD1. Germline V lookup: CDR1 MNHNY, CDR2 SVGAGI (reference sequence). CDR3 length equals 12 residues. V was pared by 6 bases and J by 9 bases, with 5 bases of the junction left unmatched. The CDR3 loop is CASSQGTGSYTF. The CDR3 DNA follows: TGTGCCAGCAGCCAAGGGACAGGGAGCTACACCTTC.

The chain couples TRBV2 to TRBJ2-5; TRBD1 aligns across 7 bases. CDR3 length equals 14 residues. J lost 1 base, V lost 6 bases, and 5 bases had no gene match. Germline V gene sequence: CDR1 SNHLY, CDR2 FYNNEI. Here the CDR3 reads CASRGDRSQETQYF. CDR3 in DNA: TGTGCCAGCAGGGGGGACAGATCCCAAGAGACCCAGTACTTC. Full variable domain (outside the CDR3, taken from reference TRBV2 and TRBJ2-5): EPEVTQTPSHQVTQMGQEVILRCVPISNHLYFYWYRQILGQKVEFLVSFYNNEISEKSEIFDDQFSVERPDGSNFTLKIRSTKLEDSAMYFCASRGDRSQETQYFGPGTRLLVL.

The CDR3 sequence is CASSSNTGVRQNIQYF. DNA of the CDR3: TGTGCCAGCAGCTCAAACACAGGGGTCAGGCAAAACATTCAGTACTTC. The gene calls are TRBV7-9 and TRBJ2-4; TRBD1 matches at 7 bases. Trimming at V came to 4 bases and at J to 5 bases, leaving 11 bases not matched to a gene. The CDR3 has 16 residues. Germline assignment: CDR1 SEHNR and CDR2 FQNEAQ (reference sequence).

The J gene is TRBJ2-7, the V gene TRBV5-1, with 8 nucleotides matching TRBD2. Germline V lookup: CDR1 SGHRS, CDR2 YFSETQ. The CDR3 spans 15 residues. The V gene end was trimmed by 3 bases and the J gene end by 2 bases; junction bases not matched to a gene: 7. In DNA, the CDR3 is TGCGCCAGCAGCTGGGGAGCGGGAGCCCCCTACGAGCAGTACTTC. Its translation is CASSWGAGAPYEQYF.

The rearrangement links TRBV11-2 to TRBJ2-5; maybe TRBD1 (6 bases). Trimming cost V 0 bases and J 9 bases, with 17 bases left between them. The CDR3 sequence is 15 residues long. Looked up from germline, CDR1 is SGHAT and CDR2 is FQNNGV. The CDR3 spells CASSLEVGDTFPQYF. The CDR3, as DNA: TGTGCCAGCAGCTTAGAAGTAGGGGACACCTTTCCCCAGTACTTC.

The CDR3 DNA follows: TGTGCCAGCAGCCAAGTAGCGGGTACTTACCAAGAGACCCAGTACTTC. This gives the protein CASSQVAGTYQETQYF. This chain connects TRBV14 to TRBJ2-5; 7 nucleotides match TRBD2. Germline CDR1 reads SGHDN; CDR2 reads FVKESK. J lost 0 bases, V lost 1 base, and 5 bases had no gene match. This CDR3 has 16 amino acids.

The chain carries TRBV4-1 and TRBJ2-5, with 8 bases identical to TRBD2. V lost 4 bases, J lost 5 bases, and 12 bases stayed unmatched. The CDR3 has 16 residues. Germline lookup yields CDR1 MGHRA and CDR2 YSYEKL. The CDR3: CASSPWSGGAQETQYF. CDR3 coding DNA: TGCGCCAGCAGCCCCTGGTCCGGGGGGGCTCAGGAGACCCAGTACTTC.